Following are 24 T cell receptor beta chains from one sample sequenced in a study of cytomegalovirus exposure and HLA in healthy donors. PCR primers comprised 60 Vbeta and 13 Jbeta primers. The data were produced by immunoSEQ multiplex PCR, yet TCRdb's version contains in-frame clones alone and is incomplete. The data show around 210,000 clones, 60% to 80% seen once. Sequences were obtained from PBMCs. These receptors came from a woman aged 25 to 39 in good health and CMV-seronegative.

This chain joins TRBV18 and TRBJ2-1; 10 bases match TRBD2. The CDR3 has 16 amino acids. Germline V gene lookup returns CDR1 KGHSH and CDR2 LQKENI. V was clipped by 2 bases and J by 4 bases; unmatched bases: 5. The CDR3 loop is CASSPMGLARYNEQFF. CDR3 coding DNA: TGTGCCAGCTCACCAATGGGACTAGCGCGGTACAATGAGCAGTTCTTC. The full variable domain, its missing parts supplied by reference TRBV18 and TRBJ2-1, is NAGVMQNPRHLVRRRGQEARLRCSPMKGHSHVYWYRQLPEEGLKFMVYLQKENIIDESGMPKERFSAEFPKEGPSILRIQQVVRGDSAAYFCASSPMGLARYNEQFFGPGTRLTVL.

Points on this clone: The junction shows a germline mismatch at one end, possibly a read error. The V call is TRBV13, the J call TRBJ1-2; no clear D gene. The germline V gene encodes CDR1 PRHDT and CDR2 FYEKMQ (reference sequence). This CDR3 is 13 amino acids long. CDR3 in amino acids: CASSLTPNYGYPF. CDR3 bases: TGTGCCAGCAGCCTAACCCCAAACTATGGCTACCCCTTC.

CDR3: CASSLRASGRAGTRDTQYF. The CDR3 DNA reads TGTGCCAGCAGCTTACGGGCTAGCGGGAGGGCTGGGACTCGGGATACGCAGTATTTT. J is TRBJ2-3 and V is TRBV7-6; 12 nucleotides match TRBD2. The germline gives CDR1 SGHVS, CDR2 FNYEAQ. The CDR3 has 19 residues. V lost 2 bases and J lost 6; bases outside the gene matches: 15. Together with reference TRBV7-6 and TRBJ2-3, the CDR3 gives the full variable domain: GAGVSQSPRYKVTKRGQDVALRCDPISGHVSLYWYRQALGQGPEFLTYFNYEAQQDKSGLPNDRFSAERPEGSISTLTIQRTEQRDSAMYRCASSLRASGRAGTRDTQYFGPGTRLTVL.

The CDR3 spells CASSEARQGAPASTDTQYF. The DNA for the CDR3 is TGTGCCAGCAGTGAAGCCCGACAGGGGGCTCCGGCTAGCACAGATACGCAGTATTTT. The J gene is TRBJ2-3, the V gene TRBV2, with 10 nucleotides matching TRBD1. The CDR3 is made up of 19 amino acids. The germline V gene encodes CDR1 SNHLY and CDR2 FYNNEI. V lost 0 bases, J lost 0 bases, and 9 bases stayed unmatched. Combining the CDR3 with reference TRBV2 and TRBJ2-3 gives the whole variable domain EPEVTQTPSHQVTQMGQEVILRCVPISNHLYFYWYRQILGQKVEFLVSFYNNEISEKSEIFDDQFSVERPDGSNFTLKIRSTKLEDSAMYFCASSEARQGAPASTDTQYFGPGTRLTVL.

The V call is TRBV2, the J call TRBJ1-5; a possible D gene is TRBD1 (6 bases). This CDR3 has 15 residues. CDR1 SNHLY and CDR2 FYNNEI come from the germline V gene. V gave up 6 bases and J gave up 1 base, with 13 bases separating them. CDR3 in amino acids: CASSLQGWSNQPQHF. For the CDR3, the DNA is TGTGCCAGCAGCCTACAGGGATGGAGCAATCAGCCCCAGCATTTT. The whole variable domain, remainder taken from reference TRBV2 and TRBJ1-5, is EPEVTQTPSHQVTQMGQEVILRCVPISNHLYFYWYRQILGQKVEFLVSFYNNEISEKSEIFDDQFSVERPDGSNFTLKIRSTKLEDSAMYFCASSLQGWSNQPQHFGDGTRLSIL.

In its sample, this clone was seen a few times. In DNA, the CDR3 is TGTGCCAGCAGCTTGGGACTAGCGGGAGCTCAAGAGACCCAGTACTTC. Amino acids: CASSLGLAGAQETQYF. The chain couples TRBV5-8 to TRBJ2-5, with 12 bases fitting TRBD2. The trim removed 0 bases at V and 2 bases at J, leaving 2 bases unmatched. From germline, CDR1 is SGHTS and CDR2 YDEGEE. The CDR3 runs to 16 residues.

The sample holds a few counts of this clone. V is TRBV5-5 and J is TRBJ2-5; D is unclear. The CDR3 is made up of 12 amino acids. Trimming pared 0 bases from V and 13 bases from J, leaving 13 bases between. From germline, CDR1 is SGHKS and CDR2 YYEKEE (reference sequence). The CDR3 loop is CASSLASMWLYF. The CDR3 nucleotides are TGTGCCAGCAGCTTGGCCTCGATGTGGCTGTACTTC.

The rearrangement joins TRBV27 to TRBJ1-5, with 7 bases lining up with TRBD1. The CDR3 spans 15 residues. V lost 5 bases to trimming and J lost 1 base; unmatched junction nucleotides: 5. The germline V gene encodes CDR1 MNHEY and CDR2 SMNVEV (reference sequence). The CDR3 protein is CASSRQGPSNQPQHF. As DNA, the CDR3 is TGTGCCAGCAGTCGACAGGGACCAAGCAATCAGCCCCAGCATTTT.

The chain combines TRBV10-3 with TRBJ1-4, with 7 bases that match TRBD1. With 0 bases clipped from V and 0 bases from J, the junction kept 13 bases outside the gene matches. Germline V CDR1 and CDR2: ENHRY, SYGVKD. The CDR3 loop spans 20 amino acids. The CDR3 spells CAISESRIRGQRATNEKLFF. The CDR3 coding sequence is TGTGCCATCAGTGAGTCGCGAATTCGGGGACAGCGTGCAACTAATGAAAAACTGTTTTTT.

The chain is built from TRBV6-5 and TRBJ1-5; a weak D match, TRBD1 (6 bases). This CDR3 has 13 residues. Between the trimmed V and J ends, which lost 8 bases and 4 bases, there was a span of 12 bases. Germline V CDR1 and CDR2: MNHEY, SVGAGI. DNA of the CDR3: TGTGCCAGCCAGGGGAACGCTAATCAGCCCCAGCATTTT. Translated, it gives CASQGNANQPQHF.

The chain employs TRBV5-6 and TRBJ1-5; tentative D call: TRBD1 (5 bases). The CDR3 has 16 residues. V was trimmed by 4 bases and J by 5 bases, leaving 19 bases between them. CDR1 is SGHDT and CDR2 is YYEEEE in the germline V gene. The CDR3 coding sequence is TGTGCCAGCAGCCCTTGGGAGGCTGGGGCTCATCAGCCCCAGCATTTT. Its protein product is CASSPWEAGAHQPQHF.

CDR3 coding DNA: TGTGCCAGCAGCCAAACACGAACAGTCGGCTATGGCTACACCTTC. Amino acid sequence: CASSQTRTVGYGYTF. The chain has TRBV2 and TRBJ1-2; no firm D call. The V gene lost 6 bases and the J gene lost 4 bases, with 18 bases spanning the gap. There are 15 residues in the CDR3. The germline V gene has CDR1 SNHLY and CDR2 FYNNEI.

This rearrangement joins TRBV5-5 to TRBJ2-1; tentatively, D is TRBD1 (6 bases). The germline V gene has CDR1 SGHKS and CDR2 YYEKEE (reference sequence). Trimming left V 1 base short and J 6 bases short, with 17 bases between. This CDR3 contains 16 residues. For the CDR3, the DNA is TGTGCCAGCAGCTTGTTGCAGGTGGCAGGGGCCAATGAGCAGTTCTTC. Protein sequence: CASSLLQVAGANEQFF.

This clone showed up just a few times. The chain has TRBV4-1 and TRBJ2-7, with unresolved D. This CDR3 region has 15 residues. The V end was cut by 0 bases, the J end by 3 bases, with 12 bases between. The V gene's germline CDR1 is MGHRA and CDR2 YSYEKL. As DNA, the CDR3 is TGCGCCAGCAGCCAAGATTGGCTCAACAGCTACGAGCAGTACTTC. Protein: CASSQDWLNSYEQYF.

The rearrangement joins TRBV28 to TRBJ2-3; 7 nucleotides match TRBD2. Germline V gives CDR1 MDHEN, CDR2 SYDVKM. J gave up 1 base and V 5 bases, and 6 bases lay outside the gene matches. The CDR3 loop spans 15 amino acids. This CDR3 reads CASSTSARGTDTQYF. CDR3 nucleotide sequence: TGTGCCAGCAGTACTAGCGCCCGGGGCACAGATACGCAGTATTTT.

The rearrangement joins TRBV27 to TRBJ2-7; the D gene is possibly TRBD2 (5 bases). This CDR3 is built from 16 residues. CDR1 and CDR2 from the germline V gene are MNHEY and SMNVEV (reference sequence). V was trimmed by 5 bases and J by 3 bases, leaving 20 bases between them. CDR3: CASSPLTTTGDYEQYF. The CDR3 DNA reads TGTGCCAGCAGTCCCCTCACGACTACCGGGGACTACGAGCAGTACTTC.

The chain links TRBV9 to TRBJ2-7, with 7 bases that match TRBD1. Germline trimming cut 4 bases from V and 3 bases from J; bases unmatched to any gene: 7. Germline V gene sequence: CDR1 SGDLS, CDR2 YYNGEE. The CDR3 length is 14 residues. The CDR3 DNA reads as TGTGCCAGCAGCTATGGGACAGATATCTACGAGCAGTACTTC. Its translation: CASSYGTDIYEQYF. Full variable domain (missing parts from reference TRBV9 and TRBJ2-7): DSGVTQTPKHLITATGQRVTLRCSPRSGDLSVYWYQQSLDQGLQFLIQYYNGEERAKGNILERFSAQQFPDLHSELNLSSLELGDSALYFCASSYGTDIYEQYFGPGTRLTVT.

The chain combines TRBV7-9 with TRBJ2-4; D perhaps matches TRBD2 (6 bases). Trimming took off 1 base at V and 0 bases at J, with 10 bases between the two ends. This CDR3 comprises 16 residues. From germline, CDR1 is SEHNR and CDR2 FQNEAQ (reference sequence). CDR3 nucleotides: TGTGCCAGCAGCTTAGAGCCGGGACTAGCCAAAAACATTCAGTACTTC. This gives the protein CASSLEPGLAKNIQYF.

The chain combines TRBV28 with TRBJ2-7; 7 nucleotides align to TRBD1. Trimming at V came to 6 bases and at J to 4 bases, leaving 12 bases not matched to a gene. CDR1 and CDR2 from the germline V gene are MDHEN and SYDVKM. The CDR3 is 15 residues long. This chain's CDR3 is CASRRNPGQKYEQYF. CDR3 nucleotides: TGTGCCAGCAGACGAAATCCGGGACAGAAATACGAGCAGTACTTC.

The V gene is TRBV7-9, the J gene TRBJ2-2; 9 nucleotides match TRBD2. The V gene's germline CDR1 is SEHNR and CDR2 FQNEAQ (reference sequence). V lost 5 bases to trimming and J lost 3 bases; unmatched junction nucleotides: 7. The CDR3 is 16 amino acids. The DNA of the CDR3 is TGTGCCAGCAGCCTTAGCGGGAGACGGGACACCGGGGAGCTGTTTTTT. This sequence encodes CASSLSGRRDTGELFF. The full variable domain, with the rest looked up from reference TRBV7-9 and TRBJ2-2, is DTGVSQNPRHKITKRGQNVTFRCDPISEHNRLYWYRQTLGQGPEFLTYFQNEAQLEKSRLLSDRFSAERPKGSFSTLEIQRTEQGDSAMYLCASSLSGRRDTGELFFGEGSRLTVL.

A few counts support this clone. V usage is TRBV5-1 and J usage is TRBJ2-3; perhaps TRBD2 as D (5 bases). Trimming removed 1 base from V and 1 base from J, with 13 bases in between. This CDR3 contains 16 residues. Germline V lookup: CDR1 SGHRS, CDR2 YFSETQ. DNA of the CDR3: TGCGCCAGCAGCTTGAGGGTAGCGCTACGCACAGATACGCAGTATTTT. It encodes CASSLRVALRTDTQYF. Combining the CDR3 with reference TRBV5-1 and TRBJ2-3 gives the whole variable domain KAGVTQTPRYLIKTRGQQVTLSCSPISGHRSVSWYQQTPGQGLQFLFEYFSETQRNKGNFPGRFSGRQFSNSRSEMNVSTLELGDSALYLCASSLRVALRTDTQYFGPGTRLTVL.

Worth noting for this clone: The junction departs from the called germline gene at one end, perhaps through a read error. V gene TRBV25-1 combines with J gene TRBJ1-2; D gene uncertain. CDR1 MGHDK and CDR2 SYGVNS come from the germline V gene. This CDR3 has 14 residues. Here the CDR3 DNA reads TGTGCCAGCAGTGAACTCCACTTTAACTATGGCTACCCCTTC. Residues: CASSELHFNYGYPF.

This sequence joins TRBV9 and TRBJ2-2; 10 bases agree with TRBD1. The CDR3 runs 14 residues. In germline, CDR1 is SGDLS, CDR2 YYNGEE. Trimming took 4 bases from V and 4 from J; bases not matched to a gene: 1. CDR3 sequence reads: CASSRDRGTGELFF. For the CDR3, the DNA is TGTGCCAGCAGCCGGGACAGGGGCACCGGGGAGCTGTTTTTT. Full variable domain (remainder filled in from reference TRBV9 and TRBJ2-2): DSGVTQTPKHLITATGQRVTLRCSPRSGDLSVYWYQQSLDQGLQFLIQYYNGEERAKGNILERFSAQQFPDLHSELNLSSLELGDSALYFCASSRDRGTGELFFGEGSRLTVL.

The V gene is TRBV9, the J gene TRBJ2-3; a possible D gene is TRBD2 (5 bases). There are 16 residues in the CDR3. V lost 4 bases, J lost 0 bases, and 15 bases lay in between. Germline V gives CDR1 SGDLS, CDR2 YYNGEE. The CDR3 sequence is CASSHFSGVSTDTQYF. The CDR3 nucleotides are TGTGCCAGCAGCCACTTTTCCGGGGTCAGCACAGATACGCAGTATTTT.